The sequence of this T cell receptor (beta chain) was determined in a study of T cells in Graves' hyperthyroidism and ophthalmopathy. Study outcomes and limitations: Stable hyperthyroidism was separated from ophthalmopathy by a model based on 13 V-J features.

The CDR3 runs 15 residues. The V end was cut by 3 bases, the J end by 0 bases, with 12 bases between. Germline loops: CDR1 SQVTM, CDR2 ANQGSEA. The investigators amplified TCR beta CDR3 regions from RNA transcripts. The HTBI primer set served for first-round RT-PCR of the TCR CDR3. TCRdb independently ran MiXCR on the multiplex PCR reads; one entry per CDR3 protein. The data show approximately 400,000 distinct CDR3 sequences, with over 12% seen just once and around 28% held by the top ten. Details on this clonotype: Its cognate antigen is unknown.

The chain joins TRBV29-1 to TRBJ2-1; TRBD2 is a possible D gene (5 bases). Sequences were obtained from blood. This TCR derives from a man between 45 and 60 years old with Graves' ophthalmopathy. In nucleotides, the CDR3 is TGCAGCGTTGAGTGGGAGACCTTCTCCTACAATGAGCAGTTCTTC. The encoded protein is CSVEWETFSYNEQFF.